Each of the 17 T cell receptor beta chains below was sequenced from the same sample in a study of CD8 T cells in Susac syndrome. The authors reverse transcribed roughly 0.5 to 1 ug RNA with random hexamers. TCRdb reanalysed the immunoSEQ multiplex PCR reads using MiXCR and keeps one entry per CDR3 protein. This sample has 40,000 to 60,000 distinct CDR3 sequences, with 93% found just once. Sequencing input: CD8+ T cells from PBMCs. Source of these receptors: a human donor with multiple sclerosis.

J is TRBJ2-7 and V is TRBV10-2, with a weak D call TRBD1 (6 bases). Trimming left V 10 bases short and J 2 bases short, with 12 bases between. This CDR3 contains 12 residues. Germline CDR1 and CDR2: WSHSY and SAAADI. The CDR3 reads CATKDSPYEQYF. The CDR3 DNA reads TGCGCCACCAAGGACAGTCCCTACGAGCAGTACTTC.

In its sample, this clonotype was seen once. The chain combines TRBV2 with TRBJ2-5; D not certain. V was cut by 3 bases and J by 1 base, with 9 bases left in between. CDR1 is SNHLY and CDR2 is FYNNEI in the germline V gene. The CDR3 is 14 amino acids. CDR3 region: CASSENRPQETQYF. The CDR3 region has the DNA TGTGCCAGCAGTGAGAACCGGCCCCAAGAGACCCAGTACTTC.

This clonotype appeared a few times. This chain joins TRBV7-9 and TRBJ1-2; 9 nucleotides line up with TRBD1. V was clipped by 5 bases and J by 3 bases; unmatched bases: 4. The CDR3 extends over 14 amino acids. Germline CDR1 SEHNR, CDR2 FQNEAQ (reference sequence). The CDR3 coding sequence is TGTGCCAGCAGCGGGAGGACAGGGGACTATGGCTACACCTTC. This translates into CASSGRTGDYGYTF.

The chain carries TRBV20-1 and TRBJ1-1; TRBD1 is a possible D gene (5 bases). V lost 6 bases, J lost 7 bases, and 24 bases lay in between. CDR1 is DFQATT and CDR2 is SNEGSKA in the germline V gene (reference sequence). CDR3 size: 15 residues. CDR3 region: CSAGEGIVLGNEAFF. CDR3 DNA: TGCAGTGCCGGGGAGGGGATCGTCCTAGGGAATGAAGCTTTCTTT.

This clonotype was detected once. The chain uses TRBV29-1 and TRBJ2-7; 11 positions match TRBD1. The CDR3 has 14 amino acids. The germline V gene encodes CDR1 SQVTM and CDR2 ANQGSEA. V lost 7 bases to trimming and J lost 3 bases; unmatched junction nucleotides: 8. CDR3 nucleotide sequence: TGCAGCGGAACCTCCGGGACAGGGGGCTACGAGCAGTACTTC. Protein: CSGTSGTGGYEQYF.

The chain employs TRBV6-5 and TRBJ1-4; 9 bases line up with TRBD1. The CDR3 length is 15 residues. CDR1 MNHEY and CDR2 SVGAGI come from the germline V gene. Losses at the gene ends were 4 bases for V and 8 bases for J; bases not matched to a gene: 8. Written as DNA, the CDR3 is TGTGCCAGCAGTTGGGGACAGGGAGAAGGAGAAAAACTGTTTTTT. It yields the protein CASSWGQGEGEKLFF.

This clonotype was picked up one time. The CDR3: CSARDAHGTSYEQYF. The CDR3 DNA follows: TGCAGTGCTAGAGATGCCCACGGGACCTCCTACGAGCAGTACTTC. This chain connects TRBV20-1 to TRBJ2-7, with D perhaps being TRBD1 or TRBD2 (5 bases each). The V gene lost 0 bases and the J gene lost 0 bases, with 12 bases spanning the gap. The CDR3 extends over 15 amino acids. In germline, CDR1 is DFQATT, CDR2 SNEGSKA (reference sequence).

The CDR3 here is CSVEGFGTEAFF. CDR3 in DNA: TGCAGCGTTGAGGGTTTCGGCACTGAAGCTTTCTTT. The chain uses TRBV29-1 and TRBJ1-1, with D hard to call. Trimming removed 3 bases at V and 4 bases at J, with 9 bases between. CDR1 and CDR2 from the germline V gene are SQVTM and ANQGSEA. The CDR3 totals 12 residues.

The chain has TRBV29-1 and TRBJ1-5; 7 bases align to TRBD1. The CDR3 runs to 14 residues. V gave up 6 bases and J gave up 0 bases; unmatched junction bases: 5. Per the germline V gene, CDR1 is SQVTM and CDR2 is ANQGSEA. CDR3 in amino acids: CSVLTGDSNQPQHF. CDR3 nucleotides: TGCAGCGTACTTACAGGGGATAGCAATCAGCCCCAGCATTTT. The full variable domain, in which reference TRBV29-1 and TRBJ1-5 provide the parts outside the CDR3, is SAVISQKPSRDICQRGTSLTIQCQVDSQVTMMFWYRQQPGQSLTLIATANQGSEATYESGFVIDKFPISRPNLTFSTLTVSNMSPEDSSIYLCSVLTGDSNQPQHFGDGTRLSIL.

The V gene is TRBV30, the J gene TRBJ2-2; D not resolved. From germline, CDR1 is GTSNPN and CDR2 SVGIG (reference sequence). V shed 5 bases and J shed 4 bases, with 8 bases lying between them. The CDR3 totals 12 residues. The CDR3 DNA is TGTGCCTGGGCCCGCGCCACCGGGGAGCTGTTTTTT. Its translation: CAWARATGELFF.

The chain combines TRBV10-3 with TRBJ1-5; tentative D call: TRBD1 (6 bases). This CDR3 contains 14 residues. The V and J ends lost 10 bases and 0 bases respectively, with 13 bases between them. Looked up from germline, CDR1 is ENHRY and CDR2 is SYGVKD. CDR3 DNA sequence: TGTGCCACCGAACAGGGATCTAGCAATCAGCCCCAGCATTTT. The encoded protein is CATEQGSSNQPQHF.

The chain carries TRBV29-1 and TRBJ1-2, with TRBD1 matching over 9 bases. Germline CDR1 SQVTM, CDR2 ANQGSEA. The CDR3 length is 14 residues. V was clipped by 1 base and J by 3 bases; unmatched bases: 3. CDR3 in amino acids: CSVEGDRVHYGYTF. In nucleotides, the CDR3 is TGCAGCGTTGAAGGGGACAGGGTCCACTATGGCTACACCTTC.

V and J are TRBV5-4 and TRBJ1-1; no firm D call. Germline V lookup: CDR1 SGHNT, CDR2 YYREEE (reference sequence). The CDR3 contains 11 residues. With 0 bases removed from V and 8 bases from J, the gap between germline ends came to 5 bases. The CDR3 spells CASSLGSEAFF. CDR3 in DNA: TGTGCCAGCAGCTTGGGGTCCGAAGCTTTCTTT.

The chain carries TRBV9 and TRBJ1-5; 8 nucleotides agree with TRBD1. Trimming took 3 bases from V and 4 from J; bases not matched to a gene: 6. The CDR3 runs to 15 residues. CDR1 is SGDLS, CDR2 YYNGEE, per germline. In DNA, the CDR3 is TGTGCCAGCAGCGCCTCAGGGGGCATAAATCAGCCCCAGCATTTT. It translates to CASSASGGINQPQHF.

V and J are TRBV28 and TRBJ1-2; D gene unclear. The germline CDR1 and CDR2 sequences are MDHEN and SYDVKM. V shed 7 bases and J shed 8 bases, with 29 bases lying between them. The CDR3 loop spans 17 amino acids. The CDR3 loop reads CASTQPGGLYTEGGYTF. The CDR3 coding sequence is TGTGCCAGCACTCAACCGGGAGGGCTGTATACCGAAGGGGGCTACACCTTC.

The chain couples TRBV28 to TRBJ1-6, with D hard to call. This CDR3 is built from 17 residues. Germline V gene lookup returns CDR1 MDHEN and CDR2 SYDVKM. Trimming pared 3 bases from V and 0 bases from J, leaving 12 bases between. CDR3 region: CASSFVGFSSYNSPLHF. CDR3 nucleotides: TGTGCCAGCAGTTTTGTGGGTTTCAGCTCCTATAATTCACCCCTCCACTTT.

V and J are TRBV6-2 or TRBV6-3 and TRBJ2-1; D not certain. Trimming took off 2 bases at V and 8 bases at J, with 10 bases between the two ends. The germline V gene has CDR1 MNHEY and CDR2 SVGEGT. The CDR3 is made up of 13 amino acids. The CDR3 DNA reads as TGTGCCAGCAGTTACAGCATTATCGATGAGCAGTTCTTC. Protein product: CASSYSIIDEQFF.